A selection of T cell receptor beta chains follows, all from one sample in a study of shared clonotypes between healthy human individuals. TCRdb's copy holds only in-frame clones and misses some; the assay was immunoSEQ multiplex PCR. Altogether 950,000 to 1,200,000 clones are present, roughly 77% being singletons, with the ten largest covering roughly 0.82%. The sequencing sample was made of memory CD4+ T cells from PBMCs. The receptors come from a man between 18 and 35 years old in good health. Some clones in this sample may be carry-over from other donors' samples. The CDR3 runs from the conserved cysteine through the conserved F or W. A D gene is named only where the DNA matches it firmly. A row's size may be missing; if present it is once, few, many or a size class.

>.|TRBV19|TRBJ1-1|.
TGTGCCAGTAGTATCGGGGGGAACACTGAAGCTTTCTTT
CASSIGGNTEAFF
>.|TRBV7-9|TRBJ2-2|.
TGTGCCAGCAGCTTAGGCCTGAACACCGGGGAGCTGTTTTTT
CASSLGLNTGELFF
>TRBD1|TRBV7-9|TRBJ2-3|.
TGTGCCAGCAGCATACAGGGGGCTCCCACAGATACGCAGTATTTT
CASSIQGAPTDTQYF
>TRBD2|TRBV6-5|TRBJ2-5|.
TGTGCCAGCACCTCCATGGGGCAGGGAGGGGAGACCCAGTACTTC
CASTSMGQGGETQYF
>.|TRBV6-1|TRBJ1-2|.
TGTGCCAGCAGTGAAGCCGTTGCAGGGACCTATGGCTACACCTTC
CASSEAVAGTYGYTF
>.|TRBV7-9|TRBJ1-2|.
TGTGCCAGCTCTCAGGGGTCCTCCTATGGCTACACCTTC
CASSQGSSYGYTF
>.|TRBV7-9|TRBJ1-1|.
TGTGCCAGCAGCGTCGAAGGGGGGAACACTGAAGCTTTCTTT
CASSVEGGNTEAFF
>.|TRBV7-9|TRBJ2-6|.
TGTGCCACCACCGAGGTGGGGAATAGGCTGCCTGGGGCCAACGTCCTGACTTTC
CATTEVGNRLPGANVLTF
>.|TRBV7-2|TRBJ2-7|.
TGTGCCAGCAGCCTCCGTGACTACGAGCAGTACTTC
CASSLRDYEQYF
>TRBD2|TRBV7-2|TRBJ2-7|once
TGTGCCAGCAGCCCCCCGAGCGCTAGCGGGATCTCCTACGAGCAGTACTTC
CASSPPSASGISYEQYF
>.|TRBV15|TRBJ2-3|.
TGTGCCACCAGCAGAGATAGGGGGGGTGACGTCACAGATACGCAGTATTTC
CATSRDRGGDVTDTQYF